This TCR beta chain was sequenced in a study of early T cells in non-severe SARS-CoV-2 infection. V lost 6 bases to trimming and J lost 1 base, with 13 bases between them. The CDR3 has 14 amino acids. Germline lookup yields CDR1 SNHLY and CDR2 FYNNEI. This clonotype has only a few counts. Individual cDNA molecules were tagged with unique molecular identifiers, the study reported. TCRdb re-analysed the 5' RACE reads in MiXCR, keeping a single row per CDR3 protein. The table shows roughly 64,000 distinct CDR3 sequences, with almost 9% occurring only once. The material sequenced was whole blood, taken at baseline. This TCR was sampled from an adult who was a healthcare worker with PCR-confirmed SARS-CoV-2 infection or an uninfected control (not recorded which). The chain carries TRBV2 and TRBJ2-7; TRBD1 might be the D (5 bases). The CDR3: CASSRIDSSYEQYF. CDR3 bases: TGTGCCAGCAGCCGAATCGACAGTTCCTACGAGCAGTACTTC.